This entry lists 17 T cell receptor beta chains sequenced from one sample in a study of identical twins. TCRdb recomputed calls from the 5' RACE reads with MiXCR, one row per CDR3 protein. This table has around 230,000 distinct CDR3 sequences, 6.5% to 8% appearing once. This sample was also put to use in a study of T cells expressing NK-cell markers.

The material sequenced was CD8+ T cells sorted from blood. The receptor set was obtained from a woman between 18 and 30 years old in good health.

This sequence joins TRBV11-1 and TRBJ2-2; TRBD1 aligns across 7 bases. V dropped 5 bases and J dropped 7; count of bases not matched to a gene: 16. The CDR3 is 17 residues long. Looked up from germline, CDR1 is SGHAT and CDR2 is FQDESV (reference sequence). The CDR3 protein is CASSRQGEISSIGELFF. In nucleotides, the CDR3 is TGTGCCAGCAGCCGACAGGGCGAAATCTCTAGTATCGGGGAGCTGTTTTTT.

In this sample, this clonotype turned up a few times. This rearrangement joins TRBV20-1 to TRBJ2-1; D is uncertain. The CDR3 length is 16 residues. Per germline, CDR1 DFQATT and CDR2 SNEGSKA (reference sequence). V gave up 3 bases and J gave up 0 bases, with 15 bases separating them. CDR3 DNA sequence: TGCAGTGCTAGGGGCTCCTTGCCGGGCTCCTACAATGAGCAGTTCTTC. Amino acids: CSARGSLPGSYNEQFF.

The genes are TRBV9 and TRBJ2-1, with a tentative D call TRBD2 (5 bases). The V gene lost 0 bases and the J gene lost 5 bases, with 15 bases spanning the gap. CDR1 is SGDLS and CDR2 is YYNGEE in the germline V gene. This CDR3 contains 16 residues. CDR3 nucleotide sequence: TGTGCCAGCAGCGTAGAAGGGAGATCAGAACACAATGAGCAGTTCTTC. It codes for CASSVEGRSEHNEQFF. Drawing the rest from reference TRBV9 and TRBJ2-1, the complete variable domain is DSGVTQTPKHLITATGQRVTLRCSPRSGDLSVYWYQQSLDQGLQFLIQYYNGEERAKGNILERFSAQQFPDLHSELNLSSLELGDSALYFCASSVEGRSEHNEQFFGPGTRLTVL.

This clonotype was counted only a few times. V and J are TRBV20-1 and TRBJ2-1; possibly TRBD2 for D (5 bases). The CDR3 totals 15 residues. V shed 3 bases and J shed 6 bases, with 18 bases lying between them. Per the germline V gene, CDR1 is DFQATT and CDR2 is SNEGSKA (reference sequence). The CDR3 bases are TGCAGTGCTAGGAAGTCTGGTAGCGCGCCCAATGAGCAGTTCTTC. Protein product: CSARKSGSAPNEQFF.

The CDR3 spells CASSFSEPGRYQPQHF. CDR3 sequence (DNA): TGTGCCAGCAGCTTCAGCGAGCCAGGGAGATATCAGCCCCAGCATTTT. The V call is TRBV7-8, the J call TRBJ1-5, with D maybe TRBD1 (5 bases). This CDR3 is built from 16 residues. Looked up from germline, CDR1 is SGHVS and CDR2 is FQNEAQ. The ends were cut back, 3 bases at V and 5 bases at J, with 17 bases in the middle.

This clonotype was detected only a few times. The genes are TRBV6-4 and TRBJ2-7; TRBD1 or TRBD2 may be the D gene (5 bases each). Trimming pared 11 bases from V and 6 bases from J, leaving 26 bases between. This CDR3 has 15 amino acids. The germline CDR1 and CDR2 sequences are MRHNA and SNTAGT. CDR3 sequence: CALRGRGQGGSEQYF. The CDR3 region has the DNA TGTGCCCTCAGAGGAAGGGGCCAGGGTGGGAGCGAGCAGTACTTC.

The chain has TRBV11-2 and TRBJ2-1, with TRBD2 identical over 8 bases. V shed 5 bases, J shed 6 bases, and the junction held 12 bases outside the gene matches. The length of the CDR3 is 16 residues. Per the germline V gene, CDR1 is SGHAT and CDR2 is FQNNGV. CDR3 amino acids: CASSPSPGGPSNEQFF. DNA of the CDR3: TGTGCCAGCAGCCCCTCCCCGGGAGGGCCGAGCAATGAGCAGTTCTTC.

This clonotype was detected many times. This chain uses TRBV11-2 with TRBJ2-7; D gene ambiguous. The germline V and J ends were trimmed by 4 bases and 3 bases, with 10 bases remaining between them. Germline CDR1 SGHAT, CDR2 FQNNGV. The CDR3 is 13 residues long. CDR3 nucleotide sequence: TGTGCCAGCAGCTCCCGACTGCTCTACGAGCAGTACTTC. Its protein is CASSSRLLYEQYF. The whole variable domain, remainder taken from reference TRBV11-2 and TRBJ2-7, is EAGVAQSPRYKIIEKRQSVAFWCNPISGHATLYWYQQILGQGPKLLIQFQNNGVVDDSQLPKDRFSAERLKGVDSTLKIQPAKLEDSAVYLCASSSRLLYEQYFGPGTRLTVT.

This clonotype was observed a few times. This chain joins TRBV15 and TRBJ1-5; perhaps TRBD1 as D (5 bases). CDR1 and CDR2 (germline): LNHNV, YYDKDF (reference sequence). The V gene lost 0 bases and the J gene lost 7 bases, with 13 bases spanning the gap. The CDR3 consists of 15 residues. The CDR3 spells CATSRDSGAGQPQHF. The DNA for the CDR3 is TGTGCCACCAGCAGAGATAGCGGGGCTGGGCAGCCCCAGCATTTT.

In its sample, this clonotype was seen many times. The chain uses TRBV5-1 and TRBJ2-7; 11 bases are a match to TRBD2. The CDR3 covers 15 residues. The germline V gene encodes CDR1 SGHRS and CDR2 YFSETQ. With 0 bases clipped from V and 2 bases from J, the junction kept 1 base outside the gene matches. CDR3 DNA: TGCGCCAGCAGCTTGGGACTAGCGGGAACCTACGAGCAGTACTTC. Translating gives CASSLGLAGTYEQYF.

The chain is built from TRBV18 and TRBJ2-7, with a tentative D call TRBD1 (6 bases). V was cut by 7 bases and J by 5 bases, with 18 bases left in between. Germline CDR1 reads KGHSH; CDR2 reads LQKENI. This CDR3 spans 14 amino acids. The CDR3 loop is CASCPSRGHDEQYF. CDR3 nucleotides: TGTGCCAGCTGTCCTTCCAGGGGTCATGACGAGCAGTACTTC. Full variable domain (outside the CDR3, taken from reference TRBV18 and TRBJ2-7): NAGVMQNPRHLVRRRGQEARLRCSPMKGHSHVYWYRQLPEEGLKFMVYLQKENIIDESGMPKERFSAEFPKEGPSILRIQQVVRGDSAAYFCASCPSRGHDEQYFGPGTRLTVT.

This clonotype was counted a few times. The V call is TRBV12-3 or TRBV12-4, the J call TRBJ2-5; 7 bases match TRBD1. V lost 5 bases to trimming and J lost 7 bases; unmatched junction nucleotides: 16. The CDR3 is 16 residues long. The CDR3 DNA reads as TGTGCCAGCAGTCCGACAGGGTCAACTCGAAGGGGGACCCAGTACTTC. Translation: CASSPTGSTRRGTQYF.

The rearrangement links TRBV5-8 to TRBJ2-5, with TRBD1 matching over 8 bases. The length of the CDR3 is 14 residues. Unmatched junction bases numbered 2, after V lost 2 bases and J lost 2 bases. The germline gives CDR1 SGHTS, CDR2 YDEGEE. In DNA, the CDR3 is TGTGCCAGCAGCTTCGGACAGGGTCAAGAGACCCAGTACTTC. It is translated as CASSFGQGQETQYF.

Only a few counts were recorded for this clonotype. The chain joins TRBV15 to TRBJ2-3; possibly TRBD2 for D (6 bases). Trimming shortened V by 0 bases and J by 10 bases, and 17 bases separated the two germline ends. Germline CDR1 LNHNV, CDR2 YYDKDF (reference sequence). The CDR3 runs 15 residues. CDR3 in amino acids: CATSRDRGGHGAQYF. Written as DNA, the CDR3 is TGTGCCACCAGCAGAGATCGGGGAGGACACGGGGCGCAGTATTTT.

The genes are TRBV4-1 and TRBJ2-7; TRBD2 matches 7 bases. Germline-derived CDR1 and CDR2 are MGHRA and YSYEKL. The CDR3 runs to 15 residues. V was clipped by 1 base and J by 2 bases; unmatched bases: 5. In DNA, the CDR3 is TGCGCCAGCAGCCAAGTTCCTAGCGGTACCTACGAGCAGTACTTC. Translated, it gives CASSQVPSGTYEQYF.

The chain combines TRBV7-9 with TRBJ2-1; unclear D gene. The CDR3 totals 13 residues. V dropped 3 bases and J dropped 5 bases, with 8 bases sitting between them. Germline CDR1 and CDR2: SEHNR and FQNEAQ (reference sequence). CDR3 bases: TGTGCCAGCAGCTTTAGGTCCGACAATGAGCAGTTCTTC. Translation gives CASSFRSDNEQFF.

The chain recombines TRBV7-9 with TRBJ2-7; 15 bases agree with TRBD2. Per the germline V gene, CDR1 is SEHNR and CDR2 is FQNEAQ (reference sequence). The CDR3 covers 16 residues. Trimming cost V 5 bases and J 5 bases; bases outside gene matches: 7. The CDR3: CASSPRTSGGDHEQYF. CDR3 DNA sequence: TGTGCCAGCAGCCCCCGGACTAGCGGGGGGGACCACGAGCAGTACTTC.